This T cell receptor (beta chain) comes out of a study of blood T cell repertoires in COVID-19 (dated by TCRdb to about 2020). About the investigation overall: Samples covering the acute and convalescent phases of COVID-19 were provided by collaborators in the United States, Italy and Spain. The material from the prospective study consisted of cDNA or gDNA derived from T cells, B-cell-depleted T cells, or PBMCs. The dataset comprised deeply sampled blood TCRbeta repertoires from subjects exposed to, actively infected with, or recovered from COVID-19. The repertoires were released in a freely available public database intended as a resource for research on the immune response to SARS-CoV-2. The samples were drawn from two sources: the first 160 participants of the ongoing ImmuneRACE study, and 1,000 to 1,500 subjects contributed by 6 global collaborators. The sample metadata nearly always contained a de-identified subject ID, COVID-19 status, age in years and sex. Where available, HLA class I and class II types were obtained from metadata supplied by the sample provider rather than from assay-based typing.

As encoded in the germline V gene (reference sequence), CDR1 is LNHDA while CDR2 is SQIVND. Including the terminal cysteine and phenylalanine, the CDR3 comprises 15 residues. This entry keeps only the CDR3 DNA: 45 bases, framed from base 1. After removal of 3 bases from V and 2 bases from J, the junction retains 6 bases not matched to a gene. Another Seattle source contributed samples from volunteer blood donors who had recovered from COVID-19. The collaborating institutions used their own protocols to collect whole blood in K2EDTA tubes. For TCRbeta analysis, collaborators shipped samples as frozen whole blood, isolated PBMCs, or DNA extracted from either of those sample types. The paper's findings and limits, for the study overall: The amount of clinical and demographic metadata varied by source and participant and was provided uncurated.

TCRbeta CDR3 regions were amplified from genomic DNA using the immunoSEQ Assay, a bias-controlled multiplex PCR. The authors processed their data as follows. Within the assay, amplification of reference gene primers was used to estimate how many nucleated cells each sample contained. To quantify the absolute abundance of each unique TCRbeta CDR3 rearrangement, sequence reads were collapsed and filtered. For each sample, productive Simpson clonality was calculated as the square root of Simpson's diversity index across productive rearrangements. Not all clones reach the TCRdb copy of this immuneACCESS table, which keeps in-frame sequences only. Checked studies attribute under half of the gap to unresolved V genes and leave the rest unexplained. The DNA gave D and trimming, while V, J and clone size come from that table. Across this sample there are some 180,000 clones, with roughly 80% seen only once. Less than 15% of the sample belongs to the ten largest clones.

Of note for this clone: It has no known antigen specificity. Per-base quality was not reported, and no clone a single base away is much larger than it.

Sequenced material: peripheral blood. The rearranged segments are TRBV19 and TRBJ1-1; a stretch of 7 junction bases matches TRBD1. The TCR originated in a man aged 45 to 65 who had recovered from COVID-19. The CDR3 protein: CASSIGTVGNTEAFF. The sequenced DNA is TGTGCCAGTAGTATCGGGACAGTCGGAAACACTGAAGCTTTCTTT.